Each of the 9 T cell receptor beta chains below was sequenced from the same sample in a study of memory CD4+ T cells and cytomegalovirus serostatus. Clones were read by immunoSEQ multiplex PCR, and TCRdb kept only the in-frame ones, dropping some. The sample records 45,000 to 60,000 clones, just under 80% being singletons. The sort gate was single viable CD3+CD4+CD8-CD45RO+ cells for memory CD4+ T cells. Input material: memory CD4+ T cells from blood. These receptors were obtained from an adult in good health and CMV-seronegative.

The chain joins TRBV28 to TRBJ1-4, with D hard to call. V lost 4 bases and J lost 8, with 20 bases in between. This CDR3 is 16 amino acids long. Germline V gene lookup returns CDR1 MDHEN and CDR2 SYDVKM. The CDR3 sequence is CASSSNKAALREKLFF. The CDR3 coding sequence is TGTGCCAGCAGTTCGAACAAGGCCGCCCTGCGGGAAAAACTGTTTTTT.

The table lists this clone with a count of one. CDR3 nucleotides: TGTGCCAGCAGTCGGGCTAGCGCCACAGATACGCAGTATTTT. Protein: CASSRASATDTQYF. V gene TRBV28 combines with J gene TRBJ2-3, with a weak D call TRBD2 (6 bases). This CDR3 is built from 14 residues. V was trimmed by 5 bases and J by 2 bases, leaving 11 bases between them. Germline-derived CDR1 and CDR2 are MDHEN and SYDVKM.

V is TRBV27 and J is TRBJ2-3; D possibly matches TRBD1 or TRBD2 (5 bases each). Germline values: CDR1 MNHEY, CDR2 SMNVEV (reference sequence). Trimming cost V 7 bases and J 4 bases, with 18 bases left between them. The CDR3 length is 15 residues. The CDR3 is CASNVRGVTADTQYF. CDR3 DNA sequence: TGTGCCAGCAACGTTAGGGGAGTTACCGCAGATACGCAGTATTTT.

In this sample, this clone turned up a few times. The gene calls are TRBV7-9 and TRBJ1-5; D perhaps matches TRBD1 (5 bases). The CDR3 extends over 13 amino acids. CDR1 and CDR2 (germline): SEHNR, FQNEAQ (reference sequence). V lost 0 bases to trimming and J lost 6 bases, with 6 bases between them. Here the CDR3 reads CASSLAQGQPQHF. The CDR3 bases are TGTGCCAGCAGCTTAGCGCAGGGTCAGCCCCAGCATTTT.

For the CDR3, the DNA is TGTGCCAGCAGTTCACGGGAGACCTACGAGCAGTACTTC. This codes for CASSSRETYEQYF. V is TRBV27 and J is TRBJ2-7, with D possibly matching TRBD2 (6 bases). CDR1 is MNHEY and CDR2 is SMNVEV in the germline V gene (reference sequence). CDR3 length equals 13 residues. Trimming took off 4 bases at V and 2 bases at J, with 9 bases between the two ends.

In this sample, this clone turned up once. The chain employs TRBV27 and TRBJ1-1; 11 nucleotides match TRBD1. The germline V gene has CDR1 MNHEY and CDR2 SMNVEV (reference sequence). J gave up 4 bases and V 6 bases, and 7 bases lay outside the gene matches. This CDR3 is built from 15 residues. The CDR3 coding sequence is TGTGCCAGCAGCCGGACAGGGGGCGTCGGCACTGAAGCTTTCTTT. This translates into CASSRTGGVGTEAFF.

This CDR3 is CASSRDTNYGYTF. CDR3 DNA: TGTGCCAGCAGCCGGGACACAAACTATGGCTACACCTTC. V usage is TRBV25-1 and J usage is TRBJ1-2; possible D gene TRBD1, 6 bases. The V end lost 6 bases, the J end lost 2 bases, and 10 bases lay between the germline ends. The germline gives CDR1 MGHDK, CDR2 SYGVNS. The CDR3 has 13 residues.

V usage is TRBV29-1 and J usage is TRBJ1-5; no reliable D call. There are 13 residues in the CDR3. The V end lost 6 bases, the J end lost 5 bases, and 14 bases lay between the germline ends. Looked up from germline, CDR1 is SQVTM and CDR2 is ANQGSEA. This chain's CDR3 is CSVAPGSDQPQHF. The CDR3 DNA is TGCAGCGTCGCCCCAGGTTCCGATCAGCCCCAGCATTTT.

This clone was picked up a small number of times. V and J are TRBV2 and TRBJ2-1; TRBD2 aligns across 15 bases. V lost 6 bases, J lost 5 bases, and 5 bases stayed unmatched. CDR1 and CDR2 (germline): SNHLY, FYNNEI. The CDR3 runs to 16 residues. The CDR3 loop is CASRLRTSGRDNEQFF. CDR3 bases: TGTGCCAGCAGACTCCGGACTAGCGGGAGGGACAATGAGCAGTTCTTC.